The sequence of this T cell receptor (beta chain) was determined in a study of T cell changes during pregnancy in multiple sclerosis. Clones were sequenced by immunoSEQ multiplex PCR, and TCRdb holds only the in-frame ones, with some missing. The sample comprises approximately 58,000 clones, around 93% of which are singletons, and less than 3% rests with the top ten. The sequence derives from a female donor in good health, enrolled as a control in a pregnancy study. Specimen: peripheral blood, collected in the second trimester of pregnancy.

The CDR3: CSVDQLTAYYGYTF. For the CDR3, the DNA is TGCAGCGTTGACCAGCTCACAGCCTACTATGGCTACACCTTC. This sequence joins TRBV29-1 and TRBJ1-2; D remains ambiguous. V gave up 3 bases and J gave up 3 bases, with 14 bases separating them. There are 14 residues in the CDR3. The germline V gene encodes CDR1 SQVTM and CDR2 ANQGSEA.